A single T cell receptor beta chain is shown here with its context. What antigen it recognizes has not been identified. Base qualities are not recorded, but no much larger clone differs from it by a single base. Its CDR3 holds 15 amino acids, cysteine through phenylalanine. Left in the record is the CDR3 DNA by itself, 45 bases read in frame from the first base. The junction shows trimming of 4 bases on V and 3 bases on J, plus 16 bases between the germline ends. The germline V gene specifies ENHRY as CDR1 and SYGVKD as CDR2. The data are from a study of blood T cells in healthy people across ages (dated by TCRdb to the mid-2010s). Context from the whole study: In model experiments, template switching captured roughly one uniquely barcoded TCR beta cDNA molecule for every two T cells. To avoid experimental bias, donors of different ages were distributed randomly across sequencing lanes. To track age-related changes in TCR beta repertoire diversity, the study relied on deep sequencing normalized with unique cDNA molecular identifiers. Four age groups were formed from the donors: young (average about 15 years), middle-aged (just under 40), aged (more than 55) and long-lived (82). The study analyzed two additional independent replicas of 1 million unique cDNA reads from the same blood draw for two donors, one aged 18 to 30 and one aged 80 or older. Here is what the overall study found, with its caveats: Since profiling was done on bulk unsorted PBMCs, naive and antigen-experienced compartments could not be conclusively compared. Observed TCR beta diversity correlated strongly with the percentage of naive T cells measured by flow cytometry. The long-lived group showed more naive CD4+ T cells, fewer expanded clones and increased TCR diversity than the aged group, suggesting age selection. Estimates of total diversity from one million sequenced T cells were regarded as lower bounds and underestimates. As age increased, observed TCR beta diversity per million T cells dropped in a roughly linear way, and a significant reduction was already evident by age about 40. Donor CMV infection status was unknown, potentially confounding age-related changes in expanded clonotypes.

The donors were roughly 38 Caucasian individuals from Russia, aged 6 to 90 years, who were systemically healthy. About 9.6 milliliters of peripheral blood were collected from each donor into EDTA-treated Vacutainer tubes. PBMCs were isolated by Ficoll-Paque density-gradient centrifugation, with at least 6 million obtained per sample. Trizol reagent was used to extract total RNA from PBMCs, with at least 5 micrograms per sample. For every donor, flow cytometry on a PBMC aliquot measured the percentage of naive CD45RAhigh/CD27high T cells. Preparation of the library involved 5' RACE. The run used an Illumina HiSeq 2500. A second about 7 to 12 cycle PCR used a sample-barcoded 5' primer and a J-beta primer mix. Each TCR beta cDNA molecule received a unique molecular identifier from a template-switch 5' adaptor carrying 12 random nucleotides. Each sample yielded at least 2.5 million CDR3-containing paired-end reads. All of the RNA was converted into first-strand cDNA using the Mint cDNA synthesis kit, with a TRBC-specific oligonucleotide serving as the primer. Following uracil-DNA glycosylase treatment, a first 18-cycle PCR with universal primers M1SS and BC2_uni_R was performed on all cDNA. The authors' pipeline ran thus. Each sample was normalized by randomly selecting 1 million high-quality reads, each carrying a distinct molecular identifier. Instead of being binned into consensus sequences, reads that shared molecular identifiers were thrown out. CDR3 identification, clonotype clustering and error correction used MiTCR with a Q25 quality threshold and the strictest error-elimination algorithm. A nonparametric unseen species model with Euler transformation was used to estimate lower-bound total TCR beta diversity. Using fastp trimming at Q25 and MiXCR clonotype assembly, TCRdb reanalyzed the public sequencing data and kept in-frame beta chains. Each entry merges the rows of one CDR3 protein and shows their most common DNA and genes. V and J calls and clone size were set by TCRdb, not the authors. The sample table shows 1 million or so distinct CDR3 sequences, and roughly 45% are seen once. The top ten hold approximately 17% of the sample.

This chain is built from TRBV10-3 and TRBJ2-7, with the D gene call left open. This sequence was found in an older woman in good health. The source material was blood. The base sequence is TGTGCCATCAGTGCCACCGGAGCGAAAAACTACGAGCAGTACTTC. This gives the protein CAISATGAKNYEQYF.